This T cell receptor (beta chain) is drawn from a study of cytomegalovirus exposure and HLA in healthy donors. Trimming took 2 bases from V and 0 from J, leaving 15 bases between them. The CDR3 length is 17 residues. Germline CDR1 ENHRY, CDR2 SYGVKD. The PCR was carried out with 60 Vbeta primers and 13 Jbeta primers. The assay was immunoSEQ multiplex PCR, and TCRdb's table has in-frame clones only and misses some. The sample records 150,000 to 200,000 clones, roughly 76% being singletons. The J gene is TRBJ2-3, the V gene TRBV10-3, with a tentative D call TRBD2 (5 bases). Sequences were obtained from PBMCs. This TCR came from a human donor in good health. CDR3 in amino acids: CAISEPRAETSTDTQYF. For the CDR3, the DNA is TGTGCCATCAGTGAGCCGCGGGCAGAGACTAGCACAGATACGCAGTATTTT.